One T cell receptor (beta chain) is described in this entry. This record belongs to a study of cytomegalovirus exposure and HLA in healthy donors. Study-wide context: Early on, a data release was issued that held approximately 78 million unique TCRs from HLA-typed donors.

It was with 60 Vbeta and 13 Jbeta primers that the PCR ran. Produced via immunoSEQ multiplex PCR; TCRdb's table is partial and in-frame only. The data contain roughly 130,000 clones, around 74% of them singletons. The CDR3 sequence is 13 residues long. Trimming took off 4 bases at V and 2 bases at J, with 8 bases between the two ends. Per germline, CDR1 SGHAT and CDR2 FQNNGV. Sequencing was performed on PBMCs. The V and J genes are TRBV11-2 and TRBJ1-1; D is uncertain. This clonotype was obtained from a man aged 35 to 55 in good health and CMV-seropositive. The CDR3 sequence: CASSSDTNTEAFF. Here the CDR3 DNA reads TGTGCCAGCAGCTCTGACACAAACACTGAAGCTTTCTTT.